This T cell receptor beta chain was identified in a study of blood T cell repertoires in COVID-19. The V gene's germline CDR1 is ENHRY and CDR2 SYGVKD. Trimming removed 5 bases from V and 4 bases from J; junction bases left unmatched: 7. This CDR3 spans 16 amino acids. Authors' processing steps: The authors estimated nucleated cell counts from reference gene primer amplification. Generated by immunoSEQ multiplex PCR, the TCRdb table keeps only in-frame clones and is missing some. V, J and clone size derive from that table, while D and trimming were established from the DNA sequence. The table includes 25,000 to 30,000 clones, over 75% detected once.

The TCR sequence derives from a human donor in a cohort sampled during active COVID-19. Sequences were obtained from peripheral blood. The V and J genes are TRBV10-3 and TRBJ2-1, with 11 bases aligning to TRBD2. CDR3 sequence: CAISPGTSGLYNEQFF. The CDR3 DNA is TGTGCCATCAGTCCCGGGACTAGCGGACTGTACAATGAGCAGTTCTTC.